This T cell receptor beta chain was sequenced for a study of identical twins. General study findings and limits: Findings depended on cross-sectional statistics rather than tracking the same donors. Where beta out-of-frame sequences were concerned, excess twin sharing was weaker. Because invariant MAIT and iNKT cells could be present, zero-insertion analyses could be partly confounded.

Carrying unique molecular identifiers, the cDNA also gained a universal primer site through template switching. MiXCR was run by TCRdb on the 5' RACE reads, yielding one entry per CDR3 protein. The profile shows roughly 260,000 distinct CDR3 sequences, 6% to 8.5% of them singletons. A remark on this clonotype: Its specificity is not known.

The CDR3 is 11 residues long. Germline CDR1 DFQATT, CDR2 SNEGSKA (reference sequence). V lost 0 bases, J lost 3 bases, and 3 bases lay in between. These data were likewise used in another study, on yellow fever vaccine responses in identical twins.

The origin of this receptor is a woman aged 18-29 years in good health. V is TRBV20-1 and J is TRBJ2-7; D call uncertain. Sequenced sample: CD8+ T cells sorted from blood. DNA for the CDR3: TGCAGTGCTAGAGACGACTACGAGCAGTACTTC. Encoded protein: CSARDDYEQYF.